This note documents a single T cell receptor (beta chain) sequence. Looked up from germline, CDR1 is SGHRS and CDR2 is YFSETQ. V was clipped by 1 base and J by 7 bases; unmatched bases: 10. The CDR3 consists of 15 residues. This record belongs to a study of blood T cell repertoires in COVID-19. On the study more broadly: Italy, Spain and the United States were the sources of the convalescent and acute COVID-19 samples.

TCRdb keeps only in-frame clones here, not all; method: immunoSEQ multiplex PCR. Of some 43,000 clones in the sample, around 87% were seen once. The chain employs TRBV5-1 and TRBJ2-7; 8 bases are a match to TRBD2. The source material was peripheral blood. The receptor's source is a human donor in a cohort sampled during active COVID-19. The CDR3 nucleotides are TGCGCCAGCAGCTTGCCGGGAGGGCCAGCGGGTGAGCAGTACTTC. It yields the protein CASSLPGGPAGEQYF.